This entry features one TCR beta chain sequence. The sample originates from a study of CD8 T cells in Susac syndrome. The CDR3 consists of 15 residues. Germline V CDR1 and CDR2: SGHTA, FQGNSA. The V and J ends lost 5 bases and 4 bases respectively, with 16 bases between them. It was with random hexamers that roughly 0.45 to 1 ug RNA was reverse transcribed. MiXCR was run by TCRdb on the immunoSEQ multiplex PCR reads, yielding one entry per CDR3 protein. The sample includes about 150,000 distinct CDR3 sequences, approximately 96% of them seen just once. The V gene is TRBV7-2, the J gene TRBJ2-3, with D tentatively TRBD2 (5 bases). The sequenced sample was CD8+ T cells from PBMCs. The TCR sequence derives from a human donor with multiple sclerosis. CDR3 coding DNA: TGTGCCAGCAGCCCCCCCAGACCACTAGCAGATACGCAGTATTTT. It codes for CASSPPRPLADTQYF.